Detailed here is one TCR beta chain. Antigen specificity is unknown. These data belong to a study of T cell responses to AZD1222 COVID-19 vaccine. The study's findings and limits: Vaccine-associated CD4 TCRs spanned spike, dominant at 160-218 and 743-854.

This CDR3 has 15 amino acids. From germline, CDR1 is MNHEY and CDR2 SVGAGI. V was clipped by 4 bases and J by 6 bases, with 18 bases between them. The repertoire was sequenced with immunoSEQ multiplex PCR; TCRdb's copy has only in-frame clones and lacks some. This table holds 140,000 to 150,000 clones, about 90% found once. The sample in question was peripheral blood, obtained on day 0 of AZD1222 vaccination. This chain uses TRBV6-5 with TRBJ1-1; D is perhaps TRBD1 (6 bases). The clonotype was recovered from an adult in good health. The CDR3 sequence is CASSSTGNLIAEAFF. CDR3 in DNA: TGTGCCAGCAGTTCCACAGGGAATTTAATAGCTGAAGCTTTCTTT.